The entry below describes one TCR beta chain. Its antigen is not identified. The sample is drawn from a study of CD8+CD57+ T cells in acquired aplastic anemia. Study summary: Sorted CD4+ plus CD8+ cells gave DNA averaging approximately 3.2 ug. Findings and caveats of the study: Statistical testing detected no significant gap in CD8+ Simpson's diversity between patients and controls. The number of CD8+ CDR3 sequences shared by patients and controls was approximately 28.

It was genomic DNA that served as the template for profiling TCR beta VDJ and CDR3. TCRdb analysed the reads with MiXCR anew, one entry per CDR3 protein. The top ten hold 45% of the sample, which has fewer than 200,000 distinct CDR3 sequences, approximately 60% seen once. V was shortened by 4 bases and J by 5 bases, with 8 bases between the two germline ends. Germline loops: CDR1 MDHEN, CDR2 SYDVKM. The CDR3 runs 12 residues. The source material was sorted CD4+, CD8+, or CD8+CD57+ T cells (not recorded which) from PBMCs. This chain uses TRBV28 with TRBJ1-1; D gene uncertain. The TCR originated in a human donor in good health. CDR3 loop: CASSYRFTEAFF. CDR3 DNA sequence: TGTGCCAGCAGTTACAGATTTACTGAAGCTTTCTTT.